The 21 T cell receptor beta chains below were found in one sample sequenced in a study of T cell repertoires in cytomegalovirus infection. One entry per CDR3 protein results from TCRdb running MiXCR on the reads. The table has approximately 1,000,000 distinct CDR3 sequences, 25% to 40% seen once. No cognate antigen is known for these TCRs. Sequencing was performed on cultured CD8+ T cells from PBMCs, taken from culture after CMV antigen stimulation. Receptors were obtained from a human donor in good health (CMV status not recorded). Some clones in this sample may be carry-over from other donors' samples.

The chain employs TRBV7-6 and TRBJ1-2, with no clear D. CDR1 is SGHVS, CDR2 FNYEAQ, per germline. V lost 3 bases to trimming and J lost 4 bases, with 18 bases between them. The CDR3 has 16 amino acids. The CDR3 DNA reads as TGTGCCAGCAGCTTTGGCAGGACGCTTGTCCGCTATGGCTACACCTTC. Translated: CASSFGRTLVRYGYTF. Filled out from reference TRBV7-6 and TRBJ1-2, the complete variable domain reads GAGVSQSPRYKVTKRGQDVALRCDPISGHVSLYWYRQALGQGPEFLTYFNYEAQQDKSGLPNDRFSAERPEGSISTLTIQRTEQRDSAMYRCASSFGRTLVRYGYTFGSGTRLTVV.

The chain recombines TRBV6-2 or TRBV6-3 with TRBJ1-5; D is uncertain. CDR1 is MNHEY and CDR2 is SVGEGT in the germline V gene. V gave up 4 bases and J gave up 7 bases, with 17 bases separating them. The CDR3 length is 15 residues. CDR3 residues: CASSWRGPPQQPQHF. CDR3 in DNA: TGTGCCAGCAGTTGGCGAGGGCCCCCACAGCAGCCCCAGCATTTT.

V and J are TRBV11-2 and TRBJ2-7; D not certain. The germline V gene encodes CDR1 SGHAT and CDR2 FQNNGV. V shed 5 bases and J shed 2 bases, with 7 bases lying between them. The CDR3 runs 12 residues. CDR3 nucleotide sequence: TGTGCCAGCAGCATTGGTACCTACGAGCAGTACGTC. Protein sequence: CASSIGTYEQYV.

Only a few counts were recorded for this clonotype. The V and J genes are TRBV28 and TRBJ2-1; 9 nucleotides agree with TRBD2. J lost 8 bases, V lost 10 bases, and 12 bases had no gene match. The germline CDR1 and CDR2 sequences are MDHEN and SYDVKM. This CDR3 has 14 amino acids. The CDR3 loop is CATLTSGGKDEQFF. DNA of the CDR3: TGTGCCACCCTAACAAGCGGGGGGAAGGATGAGCAGTTCTTC.

This clonotype was seen more than once but under ten times. The chain links TRBV6-1 to TRBJ2-7; the D is unclear. Germline CDR1 is MNHNS and CDR2 is SASEGT. Trimming removed 7 bases at V and 4 bases at J, with 8 bases between. The CDR3 spans 11 residues. The CDR3 DNA reads as TGTGCCAGCATCTTCCGGTACGAGCAGTACTTC. The encoded protein is CASIFRYEQYF.

The rearrangement uses TRBV28 and TRBJ2-2; D is uncertain. Germline values: CDR1 MDHEN, CDR2 SYDVKM. V was clipped by 6 bases and J by 5 bases, with 13 bases between them. There are 14 residues in the CDR3. The CDR3 is CASRQLSPTGELFF. CDR3 DNA sequence: TGTGCCAGCAGGCAACTTAGTCCAACCGGGGAGCTGTTTTTT.

This chain connects TRBV6-2 or TRBV6-3 to TRBJ2-5; D is unclear. The V end was cut by 3 bases, the J end by 5 bases, with 7 bases between. CDR3 length: 12 residues. CDR1 is MNHEY and CDR2 is SVGEGT in the germline V gene. This CDR3 reads CASSYTEETQYF. The CDR3 DNA is TGTGCCAGCAGTTATACCGAGGAGACCCAGTACTTC.

At least ten counts were recorded for this clonotype. The chain joins TRBV7-2 to TRBJ1-1; D gene uncertain. The germline V and J ends were trimmed by 4 bases and 6 bases, with 15 bases remaining between them. Germline V gives CDR1 SGHTA, CDR2 FQGNSA. The CDR3 is 14 residues long. Here the CDR3 reads CASSWGSPRAEAFF. In DNA, the CDR3 is TGTGCCAGCAGCTGGGGTTCCCCCCGGGCTGAAGCTTTCTTT.

As to this clonotype: An end of the junction differs from the germline gene, which may be a read error. The rearrangement joins TRBV7-9 to TRBJ2-2, with a weak D call TRBD2 (7 bases). The germline V gene has CDR1 SEHNR and CDR2 FQNEAQ (reference sequence). CDR3 length: 17 amino acids. The CDR3 is CVSSFGGPALYNGELFF. The CDR3 region has the DNA TGTGTCAGCAGCTTCGGGGGGCCCGCGCTATACAACGGGGAGCTGTTTTTT.

This clonotype was recorded a few times. The chain is built from TRBV20-1 and TRBJ2-7, with 12 bases matching TRBD2. The CDR3 consists of 17 residues. Germline V gene lookup returns CDR1 DFQATT and CDR2 SNEGSKA (reference sequence). The junction had 8 bases not matched to a gene; V was cut back by 0 bases and J by 2 bases. The CDR3 DNA reads TGCAGTGCTAGAGATTTTCTAGCGGGGGGGGACGCCTACGAGCAGTACTTC. As protein: CSARDFLAGGDAYEQYF.

This sequence joins TRBV10-3 and TRBJ1-4; 7 positions agree with TRBD1. The CDR3 consists of 15 residues. Germline values: CDR1 ENHRY, CDR2 SYGVKD. Losses at the gene ends were 10 bases for V and 0 bases for J; bases not matched to a gene: 8. CDR3 nucleotide sequence: TGTGCCACGACGATAGGGACAGCAACTAATGAAAAACTGTTTTTT. Protein: CATTIGTATNEKLFF.

A few counts support this clonotype. The chain has TRBV9 and TRBJ2-5; 8 bases map to TRBD2. The J segment lost 0 bases and the V segment lost 0 bases, leaving 22 bases of the junction unmatched. This CDR3 is built from 22 residues. CDR1 and CDR2 from the germline V gene are SGDLS and YYNGEE. CDR3 in DNA: TGTGCCAGCAGCGTAGCTTCCGATAGCGGGGACATCCCGGTGAGAGACCAAGAGACCCAGTACTTC. Its protein product is CASSVASDSGDIPVRDQETQYF.

In this sample, this clonotype turned up a few times. Mismatch with germline at one junction end may stem from a read error. The chain's CDR3 is CASSIAGAYQETQYF. The CDR3 bases are TGTGCCAGCAGTATAGCGGGGGCGTACCAAGAGACCCAGTACTTC. The rearrangement links TRBV12-3 or TRBV12-4 to TRBJ2-5; 9 nucleotides agree with TRBD2. The CDR3 spans 15 residues.

The genes are TRBV19 and TRBJ1-2; tentatively, D is TRBD1 (5 bases). The CDR3 covers 14 residues. Deletions cut 0 bases from V and 3 bases from J, with 8 bases between. Germline CDR1 and CDR2: LNHDA and SQIVND (reference sequence). CDR3 amino acids: CASSIDGGDYGYTF. CDR3 bases: TGTGCCAGTAGTATAGACGGGGGGGACTATGGCTACACCTTC.

This sequence joins TRBV30 and TRBJ2-5, with D perhaps TRBD2 (6 bases). V lost 0 bases, J lost 7 bases, and 15 bases lay in between. Germline V gene sequence: CDR1 GTSNPN, CDR2 SVGIG (reference sequence). The CDR3 has 14 amino acids. The CDR3 region is CAWSVLPGVGTQYF. In DNA, the CDR3 is TGTGCCTGGAGTGTCCTACCGGGGGTTGGGACCCAGTACTTC.

This clonotype appeared a few times. The V and J genes are TRBV6-2 or TRBV6-3 and TRBJ2-7; TRBD1 agrees at 8 bases. The CDR3 covers 19 residues. In germline, CDR1 is MNHEY, CDR2 SVGEGT. V was pared by 0 bases and J by 0 bases, with 13 bases of the junction left unmatched. CDR3 loop: CASSYSTGTGGFSSYEQYV. CDR3 DNA sequence: TGTGCCAGCAGTTACTCCACCGGAACAGGGGGTTTTTCCTCCTACGAGCAGTACGTC.

In this sample, this clonotype turned up a few times. The genes are TRBV19 and TRBJ2-1; 7 positions match TRBD2. V dropped 7 bases and J dropped 3; count of bases not matched to a gene: 6. Germline CDR1 is LNHDA and CDR2 is SQIVND (reference sequence). This CDR3 has 14 residues. The CDR3 protein is CASKGGEFYNEQFF. In nucleotides, the CDR3 is TGTGCCAGTAAGGGAGGGGAATTCTACAATGAGCAGTTCTTC.

There are a few counts of this clonotype. CDR3 coding DNA: TGCAGTGCTGTTCTAGCGGGGGGGAAGTTTGCAGATACGCAGTATTTT. Translated, it gives CSAVLAGGKFADTQYF. The V gene is TRBV20-1, the J gene TRBJ2-3; 12 bases match TRBD2. V was pared by 5 bases and J by 4 bases, with 10 bases of the junction left unmatched. Germline V gene lookup returns CDR1 DFQATT and CDR2 SNEGSKA (reference sequence). The length of the CDR3 is 16 residues.

This chain uses TRBV24-1 with TRBJ2-2; D uncertain. The germline V gene has CDR1 KGHDR and CDR2 SFDVKD. V lost 7 bases and J lost 0, with 8 bases in between. This CDR3 has 14 residues. The DNA of the CDR3 is TGTGCCACCAGGTCAGACGCGAACACCGGGGAGCTGTTTTTT. Its translation is CATRSDANTGELFF.

The V gene is TRBV7-6, the J gene TRBJ1-4; weak D call: TRBD1 (5 bases). CDR1 SGHVS and CDR2 FNYEAQ come from the germline V gene. This CDR3 comprises 13 residues. The V end lost 7 bases, the J end lost 5 bases, and 11 bases lay between the germline ends. The CDR3 nucleotides are TGTGCCAGCACCGACAGAGAGAATGAAAAACTGTTTTTT. Translation gives CASTDRENEKLFF.

V and J are TRBV7-9 and TRBJ1-1, with a possible D match to TRBD1 (6 bases). CDR1 and CDR2 from the germline V gene are SEHNR and FQNEAQ (reference sequence). This CDR3 contains 14 residues. Trimming stripped 1 base from V and 3 bases from J, with 9 bases between. This chain's CDR3 is CASSLGGQHTEAFF. For the CDR3, the DNA is TGTGCCAGCAGCTTAGGGGGGCAACACACTGAAGCTTTCTTT.